This T cell receptor beta chain was recorded in a study of blood T cell repertoires in COVID-19. Whole-study context: The United States, Italy and Spain were the sources of the acute and convalescent COVID-19 samples. The analysed material was cDNA or gDNA that came from T cells, B-cell-depleted T cells, or PBMCs.

The assay was immunoSEQ multiplex PCR, and TCRdb's table has in-frame clones only and misses some. The sample lists about 80,000 clones, 78% occurring once. Germline CDR1 reads MDHEN; CDR2 reads SYDVKM. V was clipped by 2 bases and J by 7 bases; unmatched bases: 8. This CDR3 comprises 15 residues. This rearrangement joins TRBV28 to TRBJ1-1; 9 bases line up with TRBD1. The clonotype was recovered from a human donor in a cohort sampled during active COVID-19. The sample was peripheral blood. The CDR3 sequence is CASSLNRGLGNEAFF. CDR3 in DNA: TGTGCCAGCAGTTTAAACAGGGGGCTAGGGAATGAAGCTTTCTTT.